This TCR beta chain was recovered during a study of blood T cells in healthy people across ages. Study results and limitations: Fewer expanded clones and more diversity marked long-lived versus aged donors. Possibly confounding the expanded clonotype changes was the fact that donor CMV status was unknown.

V gave up 6 bases and J gave up 4 bases, with 13 bases separating them. The length of the CDR3 is 14 residues. Germline CDR1 is KGHDR and CDR2 is SFDVKD. Through a sample-barcoded 5' primer and a J-beta primer mix, a second PCR was run for roughly 6 to 11 cycles. Using its own MiXCR run on the 5' RACE reads, TCRdb lists one record per CDR3 protein. The sample includes about 720,000 distinct CDR3 sequences, 20% to 25% of them seen just once. A word on this clonotype: The antigen remains unidentified.

The specimen sequenced was blood. The chain combines TRBV24-1 with TRBJ2-3; the D call may be TRBD1 or TRBD2 (5 bases each). The TCR comes from a man between 65 and 85 years old in good health. The CDR3, as DNA: TGTGCCACCAGTCATCCCGGGGACGCAGATACGCAGTATTTT. This gives the protein CATSHPGDADTQYF.